This T cell receptor beta chain was recovered during a study of T cell responses to AZD1222 COVID-19 vaccine. Germline V lookup: CDR1 LGHDT, CDR2 YNNKEL (reference sequence). J lost 3 bases, V lost 3 bases, and 2 bases had no gene match. This CDR3 is built from 15 residues. Method: immunoSEQ multiplex PCR; TCRdb's copy keeps in-frame clones and lacks some. The sample includes under 150,000 clones, 85% to 95% of them seen just once. This clonotype was obtained from an adult in good health. The sequences come from peripheral blood, collected on day 0 of AZD1222 vaccination. The J gene is TRBJ2-7, the V gene TRBV3-1 (or the pseudogene TRBV3-2), with 13 bases matching TRBD2. This CDR3 reads CASSQTSGGSYEQYF. As DNA, the CDR3 is TGTGCCAGCAGCCAGACTAGCGGGGGGAGCTACGAGCAGTACTTC.